This T cell receptor (beta chain) was recorded in a study of neurological immune-mediated disorders. This clonotype was detected many times. Time point meaning: technical triplicate 3. The cells used in sorted libraries, CD4+ or CD8+ T cells, numbered 1 million. cDNA synthesis was performed by 5'RACE with 10-nucleotide random UMIs. TCRdb re-derived calls from the 5' RACE reads in MiXCR, one entry per CDR3 protein. There are some 30,000 distinct CDR3 sequences in the sample; roughly a sixth occur only once, and less than 5.5% lies in the top ten. This CDR3 comprises 14 residues. The V end was cut by 3 bases, the J end by 1 base, with 10 bases between. Germline CDR1 is SGHNT and CDR2 is YYREEE (reference sequence).

Sequencing was done on a sample of CD4+ T cells from blood. The genes are TRBV5-4 and TRBJ2-5; tentatively, D is TRBD1 (6 bases). The TCR originated in a female donor with HTLV-1-associated myelopathy (HAM/TSP). The CDR3 region has the DNA TGTGCCAGCAGCTCCGGACAGCTCCAAGAGACCCAGTACTTC. Translated: CASSSGQLQETQYF. Supplemented by reference TRBV5-4 and TRBJ2-5, the full variable domain reads ETGVTQSPTHLIKTRGQQVTLRCSSQSGHNTVSWYQQALGQGPQFIFQYYREEENGRGNFPPRFSGLQFPNYSSELNVNALELDDSALYLCASSSGQLQETQYFGPGTRLLVL.